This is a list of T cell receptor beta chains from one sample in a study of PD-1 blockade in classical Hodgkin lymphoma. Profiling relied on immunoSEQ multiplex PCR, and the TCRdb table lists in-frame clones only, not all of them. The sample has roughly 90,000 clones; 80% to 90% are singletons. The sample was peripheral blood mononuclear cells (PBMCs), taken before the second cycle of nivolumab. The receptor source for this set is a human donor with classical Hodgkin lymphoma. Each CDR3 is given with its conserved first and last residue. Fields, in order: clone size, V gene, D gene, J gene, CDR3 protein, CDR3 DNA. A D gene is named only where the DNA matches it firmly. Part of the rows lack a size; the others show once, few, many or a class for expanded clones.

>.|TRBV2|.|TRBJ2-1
CASSADPGPSSYNEQFF
TGTGCCAGCAGTGCAGATCCCGGACCAAGCTCCTACAATGAGCAGTTCTTC
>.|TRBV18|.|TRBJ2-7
CASSPQAGITYEQYF
TGTGCCAGCTCACCACAGGCAGGTATAACCTACGAGCAGTACTTC
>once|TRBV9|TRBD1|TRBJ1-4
CASSVGNRGRNEKLFF
TGTGCCAGCAGCGTAGGGAACAGGGGTCGTAATGAAAAACTGTTTTTT
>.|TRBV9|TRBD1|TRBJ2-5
CASSAGTAQETQYF
TGTGCCAGCAGCGCCGGGACAGCCCAAGAGACCCAGTACTTC
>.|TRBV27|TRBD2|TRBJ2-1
CASSRRGGSAQFF
TGTGCCAGCAGCCGACGCGGGGGGTCTGCCCAGTTCTTC
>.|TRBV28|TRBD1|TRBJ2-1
CASSEGGQNYNEQFF
TGTGCCAGCAGTGAAGGGGGACAGAATTACAATGAGCAGTTCTTC
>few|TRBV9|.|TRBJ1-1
CASSVGQAFSEAFF
TGTGCCAGCAGCGTAGGGCAGGCCTTTTCTGAAGCTTTCTTT
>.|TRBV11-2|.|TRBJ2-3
CASSQMGTDTQYF
TGTGCCAGCAGCCAAATGGGGACAGATACGCAGTATTTT
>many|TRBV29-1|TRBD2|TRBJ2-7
CSAELAGGTYEQYF
TGCAGCGCCGAACTAGCGGGAGGAACCTACGAGCAGTACTTC
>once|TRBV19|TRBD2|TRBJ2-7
CASSIGGGYEQYF
TGTGCCAGTAGTATAGGCGGGGGCTACGAGCAGTACTTC
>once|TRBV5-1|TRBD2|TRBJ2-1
CASSLWRIAGGGNEQFF
TGCGCCAGCAGCTTGTGGCGGATAGCGGGAGGAGGGAATGAGCAGTTCTTC
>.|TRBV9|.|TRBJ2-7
CASSEAGTNRYEQYF
TGTGCCAGCAGCGAGGCCGGGACAAACCGATACGAGCAGTACTTC
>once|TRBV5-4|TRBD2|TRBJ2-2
CASSQTSGMNTGELFF
TGTGCCAGCAGCCAGACTAGCGGGATGAACACCGGGGAGCTGTTTTTT
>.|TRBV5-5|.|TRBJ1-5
CASSLGAGSNQPQHF
TGTGCCAGCAGCCTGGGCGCGGGGAGCAATCAGCCCCAGCATTTT
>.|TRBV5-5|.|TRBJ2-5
CASSLERSGVTTQYF
TGTGCCAGCAGCTTGGAGCGGTCTGGCGTGACGACCCAGTACTTC
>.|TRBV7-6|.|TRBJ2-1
CASSLVPGVRDEQFF
TGTGCCAGCAGCTTAGTACCGGGTGTTAGAGATGAGCAGTTCTTC
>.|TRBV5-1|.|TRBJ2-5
CASSTGRGSQETQYF
TGCGCCAGCAGCACTGGGAGGGGGAGCCAAGAGACCCAGTACTTC
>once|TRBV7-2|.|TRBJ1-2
CASSHGGGTYGYTF
TGTGCCAGCAGCCACGGAGGGGGAACCTATGGCTACACCTTC
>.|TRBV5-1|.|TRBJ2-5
CASSLVQPQETQYF
TGCGCCAGCAGCTTGGTCCAGCCTCAAGAGACCCAGTACTTC
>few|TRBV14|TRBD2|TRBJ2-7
CASSPQAGGSYEQYF
TGTGCCAGCAGCCCTCAGGCGGGAGGATCCTACGAGCAGTACTTC
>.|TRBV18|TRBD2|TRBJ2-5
CASSPGGGSRQETQYF
TGTGCCAGCTCACCCGGTGGCGGGAGCAGGCAAGAGACCCAGTACTTC
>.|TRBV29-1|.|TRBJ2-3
CSVGQGTSTDTQYF
TGCAGCGTTGGCCAGGGGACTAGCACAGATACGCAGTATTTT
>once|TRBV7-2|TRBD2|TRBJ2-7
CASSAASGRLVYEQYF
TGTGCCAGCAGCGCAGCTAGCGGGAGGCTGGTTTACGAGCAGTACTTC
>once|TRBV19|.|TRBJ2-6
CASSIASGANVLTF
TGTGCCAGTAGTATTGCCTCTGGGGCCAACGTCCTGACTTTC
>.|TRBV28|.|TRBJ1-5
CASSPNNQPQHF
TGTGCCAGCAGTCCCAACAATCAGCCCCAGCATTTT
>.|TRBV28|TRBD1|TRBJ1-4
CASSLGGGIYEKLFF
TGTGCCAGCAGTTTAGGAGGGGGCATATATGAAAAACTGTTTTTT
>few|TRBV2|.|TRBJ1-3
CASSASLSGNTIYF
TGTGCCAGCAGTGCTTCCCTCTCTGGAAACACCATATATTTT
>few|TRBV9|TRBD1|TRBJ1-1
CASSVAWGQVAEAFF
TGTGCCAGCAGCGTAGCATGGGGACAGGTCGCTGAGGCTTTCTTT
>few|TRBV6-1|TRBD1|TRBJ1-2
CASSEVGTGYGYTF
TGTGCCAGCAGTGAAGTGGGGACAGGGTACGGCTACACCTTC
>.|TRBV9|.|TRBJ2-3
CASSVGGRGTQYF
TGTGCCAGCAGCGTAGGGGGTAGGGGTACGCAGTATTTT
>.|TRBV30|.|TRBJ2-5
CAWSGQETQYF
TGTGCCTGGAGTGGGCAAGAGACCCAGTACTTC
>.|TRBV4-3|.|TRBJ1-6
CASSQTGSGRSPLHF
TGCGCCAGCAGCCAAACGGGGAGTGGGCGTTCACCCCTCCACTTT
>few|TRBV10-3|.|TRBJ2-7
CAISEEAGGHEQYF
TGTGCCATCAGTGAGGAGGCAGGGGGGCATGAGCAGTACTTC
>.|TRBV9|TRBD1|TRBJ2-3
CASSVDRGTDTQYF
TGTGCCAGCAGCGTGGACAGGGGCACAGATACGCAGTATTTT
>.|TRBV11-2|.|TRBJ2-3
CASSLKAVYTDTQYF
TGTGCCAGCAGCTTAAAGGCGGTCTACACAGATACGCAGTATTTT
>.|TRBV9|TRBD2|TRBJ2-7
CASSVALSGGHYEQYF
TGTGCCAGCAGCGTAGCCCTTAGCGGGGGTCATTACGAGCAGTACTTC
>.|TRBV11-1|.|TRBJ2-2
CASSQPTSPWAGELFF
TGTGCCAGCAGCCAACCCACCAGCCCGTGGGCCGGGGAGCTGTTTTTT
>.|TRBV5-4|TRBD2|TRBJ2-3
CASSRGVPDTQYF
TGTGCCAGCAGCCGGGGGGTCCCAGATACGCAGTATTTT
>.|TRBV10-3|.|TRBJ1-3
CAITGGSPNTIYF
TGTGCCATCACCGGAGGTTCCCCAAACACCATATATTTT
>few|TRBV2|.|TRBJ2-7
CASSDGVWEQYF
TGTGCCAGCAGCGACGGGGTTTGGGAGCAGTACTTC
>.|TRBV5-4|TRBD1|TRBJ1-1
CASSFAGGGRTEAFF
TGTGCCAGCAGCTTCGCAGGGGGCGGGAGGACTGAAGCTTTCTTT
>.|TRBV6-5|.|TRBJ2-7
CASSYLGLVAEQYF
TGTGCCAGCAGTTACTTAGGGTTAGTTGCCGAGCAGTACTTC
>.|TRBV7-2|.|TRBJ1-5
CASSLGPTVNQPQHF
TGTGCCAGCAGCTTAGGGCCGACAGTCAATCAGCCCCAGCATTTT
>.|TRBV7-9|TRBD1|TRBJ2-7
CASSLVRGLGEQYF
TGTGCCAGCAGCTTAGTCAGGGGGCTTGGCGAGCAGTACTTC
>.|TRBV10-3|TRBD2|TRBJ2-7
CAITAGGDEQYF
TGTGCCATCACGGCGGGGGGGGACGAGCAGTACTTC